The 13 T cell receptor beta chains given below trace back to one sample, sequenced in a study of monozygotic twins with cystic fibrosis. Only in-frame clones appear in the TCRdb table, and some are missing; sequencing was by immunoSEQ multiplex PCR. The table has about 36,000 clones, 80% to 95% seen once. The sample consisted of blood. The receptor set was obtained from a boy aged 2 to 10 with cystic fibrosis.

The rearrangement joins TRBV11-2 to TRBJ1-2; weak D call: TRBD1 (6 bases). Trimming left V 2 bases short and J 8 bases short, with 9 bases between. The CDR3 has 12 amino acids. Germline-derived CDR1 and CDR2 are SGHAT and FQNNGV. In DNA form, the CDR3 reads TGTGCCAGCAGCTTAATAGGGGGAGGCTACACCTTC. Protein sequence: CASSLIGGGYTF.

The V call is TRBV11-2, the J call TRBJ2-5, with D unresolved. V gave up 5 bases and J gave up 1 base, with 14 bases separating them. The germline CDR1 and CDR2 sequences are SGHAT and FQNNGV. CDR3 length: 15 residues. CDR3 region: CASSRSQVFQETQYF. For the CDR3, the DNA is TGTGCCAGCAGCCGTTCCCAGGTTTTCCAAGAGACCCAGTACTTC.

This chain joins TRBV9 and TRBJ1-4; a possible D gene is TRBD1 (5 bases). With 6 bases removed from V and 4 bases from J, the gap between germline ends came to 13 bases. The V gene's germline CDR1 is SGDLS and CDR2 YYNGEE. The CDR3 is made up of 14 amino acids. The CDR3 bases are TGTGCCAGCAACCCGGGGCAGGATAATGAAAAACTGTTTTTT. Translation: CASNPGQDNEKLFF.

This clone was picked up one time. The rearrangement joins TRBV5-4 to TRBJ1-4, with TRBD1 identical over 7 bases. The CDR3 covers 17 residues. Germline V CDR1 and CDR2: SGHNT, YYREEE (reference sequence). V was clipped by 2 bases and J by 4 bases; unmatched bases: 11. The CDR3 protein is CASSLRGGGTHNEKLFF. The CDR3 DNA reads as TGTGCCAGCAGCTTACGAGGGGGCGGAACTCATAATGAAAAACTGTTTTTT.

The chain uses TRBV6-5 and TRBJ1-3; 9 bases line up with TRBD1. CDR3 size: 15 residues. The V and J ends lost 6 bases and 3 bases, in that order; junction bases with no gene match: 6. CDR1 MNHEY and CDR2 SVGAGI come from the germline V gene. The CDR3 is CASSLGTGLGNTIYF. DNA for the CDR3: TGTGCCAGCAGCCTCGGGACAGGGCTTGGAAACACCATATATTTT.

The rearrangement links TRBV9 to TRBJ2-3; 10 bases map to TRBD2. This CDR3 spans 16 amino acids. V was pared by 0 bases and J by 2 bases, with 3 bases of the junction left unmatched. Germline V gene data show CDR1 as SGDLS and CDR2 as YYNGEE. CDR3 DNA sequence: TGTGCCAGCAGCGTAGCTACTAGCGGGGCCACAGATACGCAGTATTTT. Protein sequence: CASSVATSGATDTQYF.

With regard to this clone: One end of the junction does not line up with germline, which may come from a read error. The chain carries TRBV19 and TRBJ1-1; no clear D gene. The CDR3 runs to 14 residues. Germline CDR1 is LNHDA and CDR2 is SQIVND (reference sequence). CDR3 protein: CASTLAFLGTEAFF. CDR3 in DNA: TGTGCGAGTACTCTGGCCTTCCTAGGCACTGAAGCTTTCTTT.

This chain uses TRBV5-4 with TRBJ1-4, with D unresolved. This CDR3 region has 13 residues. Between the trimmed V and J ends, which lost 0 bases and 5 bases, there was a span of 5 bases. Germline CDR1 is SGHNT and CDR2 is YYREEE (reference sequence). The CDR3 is CASSLGPNEKLFF. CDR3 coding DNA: TGTGCCAGCAGCTTGGGTCCGAATGAAAAACTGTTTTTT.

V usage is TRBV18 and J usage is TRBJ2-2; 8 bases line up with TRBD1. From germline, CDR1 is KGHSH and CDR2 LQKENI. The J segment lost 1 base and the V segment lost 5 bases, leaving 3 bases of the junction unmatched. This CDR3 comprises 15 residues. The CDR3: CASSYGQGNTGELFF. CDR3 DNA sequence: TGTGCCAGCTCATATGGACAGGGGAACACCGGGGAGCTGTTTTTT.

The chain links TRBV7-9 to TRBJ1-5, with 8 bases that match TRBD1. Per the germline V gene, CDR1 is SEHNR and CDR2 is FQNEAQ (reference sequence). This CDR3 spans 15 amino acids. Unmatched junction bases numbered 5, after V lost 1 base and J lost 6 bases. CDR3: CASSLGDQGAQPQHF. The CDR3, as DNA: TGTGCCAGCAGCTTAGGGGACCAGGGGGCTCAGCCCCAGCATTTT.

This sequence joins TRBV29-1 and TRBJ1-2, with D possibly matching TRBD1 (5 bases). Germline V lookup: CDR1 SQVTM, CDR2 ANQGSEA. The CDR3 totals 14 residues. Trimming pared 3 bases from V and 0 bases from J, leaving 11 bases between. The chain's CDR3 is CSVDGQGPNYGYTF. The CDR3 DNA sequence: TGCAGCGTTGATGGGCAGGGCCCTAACTATGGCTACACCTTC. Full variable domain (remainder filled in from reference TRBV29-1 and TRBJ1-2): SAVISQKPSRDICQRGTSLTIQCQVDSQVTMMFWYRQQPGQSLTLIATANQGSEATYESGFVIDKFPISRPNLTFSTLTVSNMSPEDSSIYLCSVDGQGPNYGYTFGSGTRLTVV.

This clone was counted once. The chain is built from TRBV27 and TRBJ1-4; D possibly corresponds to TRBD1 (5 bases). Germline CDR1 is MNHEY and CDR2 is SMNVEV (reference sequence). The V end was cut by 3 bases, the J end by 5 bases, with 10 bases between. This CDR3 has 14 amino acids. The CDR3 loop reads CASSLGTRNEKLFF. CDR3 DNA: TGTGCCAGCAGTTTGGGGACTCGGAATGAAAAACTGTTTTTT.

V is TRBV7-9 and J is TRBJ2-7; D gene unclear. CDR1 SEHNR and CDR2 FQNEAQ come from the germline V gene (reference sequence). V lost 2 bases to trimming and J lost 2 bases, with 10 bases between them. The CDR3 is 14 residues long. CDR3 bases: TGTGCCAGCAGCTTATCGGCCCGGACCTACGAGCAGTACTTC. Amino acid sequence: CASSLSARTYEQYF.